The 3 T cell receptor beta chains given below trace back to one sample, sequenced in a study of T cells in Graves' hyperthyroidism and ophthalmopathy. From RNA transcripts, TCR beta CDR3 regions were amplified. First-round RT-PCR with HTBI primers amplified the TCR CDR3 region. TCRdb ran MiXCR on the multiplex PCR reads and lists one entry per CDR3 protein. The sample contains fewer than 350,000 distinct CDR3 sequences, around a sixth of which appear only once. Source material: blood. The origin of the receptors is a woman aged 50 to 60 with Graves' hyperthyroidism.

This clonotype has at least ten counts. The chain joins TRBV20-1 to TRBJ1-2, with D possibly TRBD1 on 5 matching bases. Germline CDR1 reads DFQATT; CDR2 reads SNEGSKA (reference sequence). This CDR3 is 13 amino acids long. V was shortened by 6 bases and J by 5 bases, with 16 bases between the two germline ends. The DNA of the CDR3 is TGCAGTGCCTCCCCGGGGGAAGGGTATGGCTACACCTTC. Residues: CSASPGEGYGYTF.

This clonotype was seen just once. In DNA, the CDR3 is TGTGCCACCAGCAGAGTAGGGCGGGAGGATCTCGAGCAGTACTTC. Protein: CATSRVGREDLEQYF. This chain links TRBV15 with TRBJ2-7; TRBD2 matches at 8 bases. Germline V gives CDR1 LNHNV, CDR2 YYDKDF (reference sequence). The V segment lost 1 base and the J segment 6 bases; nucleotides outside the gene matches: 8. This CDR3 has 15 amino acids.

J is TRBJ2-1 and V is TRBV5-1, with 7 positions matching TRBD1. V lost 0 bases, J lost 11 bases, and 11 bases stayed unmatched. The CDR3 is 15 amino acids. CDR1 is SGHRS, CDR2 YFSETQ, per germline. In DNA, the CDR3 is TGCGCCAGCAGCTTGGTCGAGGGGGACAGCGGTCAGCAGTTCTTC. It specifies CASSLVEGDSGQQFF.